The source of this T cell receptor beta chain is a study of identical twins. Study outcomes and limitations: Modelling approaches yielded underestimates of out-of-frame TCR alpha sharing between monozygotic twins.

With respect to this clonotype: Its antigen remains unidentified.

The V and J ends lost 0 bases and 3 bases respectively, with 12 bases between them. CDR1 SGHDT and CDR2 YYEEEE come from the germline V gene. This CDR3 has 15 amino acids. Each CDR3 protein is one row after TCRdb ran MiXCR on the 5' RACE reads. The sample includes 470,000 or so distinct CDR3 sequences, approximately 25% of them seen just once. A further study also used this sample, focusing on T cells expressing NK-cell markers. As that study records: Sorting in several experiments was restricted by an anti-gamma-delta TCR antibody to alpha-beta TCR T cells.

This chain links TRBV5-6 with TRBJ1-2; no clear D gene. This TCR was recovered from a woman between 18 and 30 years old in good health. The sample comprised CD4+ T cells sorted from blood. DNA for the CDR3: TGTGCCAGCAGCTTGGGGCCGGATTCCTACTATGGCTACACCTTC. Translation gives CASSLGPDSYYGYTF.